This T cell receptor (beta chain) is drawn from a study of T cell repertoires in cytomegalovirus infection. Study background: CMV infection together with matching HLA type was indicated by public TCR beta signatures.

As to this clonotype: What it binds is not known.

The length of the CDR3 is 14 residues. The V gene's germline CDR1 is SNHLY and CDR2 FYNNEI. Trimming took off 3 bases at V and 7 bases at J, with 13 bases between the two ends. Each CDR3 protein is one row after TCRdb ran MiXCR on the reads. The table has 300,000 to 400,000 distinct CDR3 sequences, roughly 29% seen once. The chain carries TRBV2 and TRBJ1-5; tentatively, D is TRBD1 (5 bases). The input for sequencing was cultured PBMCs, taken from culture after CMV antigen stimulation. The TCR sequence derives from a human donor in good health (CMV status not recorded). Some clones in this sample may be carry-over from other donors' samples. CDR3 protein: CASSDRDWEQPQHF. CDR3 coding DNA: TGTGCCAGCAGTGACAGGGATTGGGAGCAGCCCCAGCATTTT. The full variable domain, rest sourced from reference TRBV2 and TRBJ1-5, is EPEVTQTPSHQVTQMGQEVILRCVPISNHLYFYWYRQILGQKVEFLVSFYNNEISEKSEIFDDQFSVERPDGSNFTLKIRSTKLEDSAMYFCASSDRDWEQPQHFGDGTRLSIL.